Listed below are T cell receptor beta chains from one sample, sequenced in a study of blood T cell repertoires in COVID-19. Measured with immunoSEQ multiplex PCR; TCRdb has only the in-frame clones, and not every one. The repertoire holds a few hundred thousand clones, with 75% to 90% as singletons. The specimen sequenced was peripheral blood. All receptors derive from a woman aged 50 to 60 with COVID-19, enrolled during active disease. CDR3s include the opening cysteine and the closing phenylalanine or tryptophan. A D gene is named only where the DNA matches it firmly. Some rows have no size entry. The others give once, few or many, or a class for an expanded clone.

clone size,V gene,J gene,D gene,CDR3 protein,CDR3 DNA
-,TRBV5-1,TRBJ2-7,TRBD1,CASSPQGGYSYEQYF,TGCGCCAGCAGCCCACAGGGGGGATATTCCTACGAGCAGTACTTC
-,TRBV11-2,TRBJ1-2,-,CASSLAVYGYTF,TGTGCCAGCAGCTTAGCAGTCTATGGCTACACCTTC
-,TRBV7-2,TRBJ2-3,TRBD2,CASSGLAGGPDTQYF,TGTGCCAGCAGCGGCCTAGCGGGAGGCCCGGATACGCAGTATTTT
-,TRBV2,TRBJ2-1,-,CASRDNLYNEQFF,TGTGCCAGCAGGGACAACCTCTACAATGAGCAGTTCTTC
-,TRBV7-9,TRBJ2-5,-,CASSLAGPGTQYF,TGTGCCAGCAGCTTAGCGGGGCCAGGGACCCAGTACTTC
-,TRBV6-4,TRBJ2-2,TRBD2,CASSRGLAGVAGELFF,TGTGCCAGCAGCCGGGGACTAGCGGGAGTTGCCGGGGAGCTGTTTTTT
-,TRBV28,TRBJ2-7,-,CASSPSFGGLDSYEQYF,TGTGCCAGCAGTCCCTCGTTTGGGGGACTCGATAGTTACGAGCAGTACTTC
-,TRBV7-3,TRBJ2-3,-,CASSSGIDRFTDTQYF,TGTGCCAGCAGCTCCGGGATAGACAGGTTCACAGATACGCAGTATTTT
many,TRBV6-5,TRBJ1-2,-,CASSYDNYYGYTF,TGTGCCAGCAGTTACGACAACTACTATGGCTACACCTTC
once,TRBV19,TRBJ1-1,-,CASSKAGGFTEAFF,TGTGCCAGTAGTAAGGCTGGGGGGTTCACTGAAGCTTTCTTT
-,TRBV9,TRBJ2-4,-,CASSGAGTKNIQYF,TGTGCCAGCAGCGGGGCGGGGACCAAAAACATTCAGTACTTC
-,TRBV3-1/TRBV3-2,TRBJ2-7,TRBD1,CASSPGQYYEQYF,TGTGCCAGCAGCCCGGGACAGTACTACGAGCAGTACTTC
-,TRBV5-1,TRBJ2-5,-,CASSRLAGQETQYF,TGCGCCAGCAGCCGGCTAGCTGGCCAAGAGACCCAGTACTTC
-,TRBV18,TRBJ2-7,-,CASSPSGTKGYEQYF,TGTGCCAGCTCACCTTCCGGGACAAAAGGCTACGAGCAGTACTTC
-,TRBV5-4,TRBJ2-3,TRBD1,CASSLGARGPGGTDTQYF,TGTGCCAGCAGCTTGGGAGCCAGGGGGCCCGGGGGCACAGATACGCAGTATTTT
few,TRBV6-6,TRBJ1-1,-,CASSYSKGDKGAFF,TGTGCCAGCAGTTACTCGAAAGGGGACAAAGGAGCTTTCTTT
-,TRBV9,TRBJ2-7,TRBD2,CASSVGQGAGAYEQYF,TGTGCCAGCAGCGTAGGCCAGGGTGCGGGAGCTTACGAGCAGTACTTC
-,TRBV7-2,TRBJ2-2,-,CASSAQGLNTGELFF,TGTGCCAGCAGTGCACAGGGATTAAACACCGGGGAGCTGTTTTTT
-,TRBV24-1,TRBJ2-1,TRBD2,CATSDITGRNSYNEQFF,TGTGCCACCAGTGATATAACCGGGAGGAACTCCTACAATGAGCAGTTCTTC
once,TRBV2,TRBJ2-1,TRBD2,CASSEGTSGKYEQFF,TGTGCCAGCAGTGAAGGGACTAGCGGGAAGTATGAGCAGTTCTTC
-,TRBV7-9,TRBJ2-1,TRBD1,CAITLTGTYNEQFF,TGTGCCATAACACTGACAGGGACCTACAATGAGCAGTTCTTC
-,TRBV6-5,TRBJ1-2,TRBD1,CASSRTGDGYTF,TGTGCCAGCAGCCGGACAGGGGATGGCTACACCTTC
-,TRBV6-2/TRBV6-3,TRBJ2-7,TRBD2,CASSYEGGLAGASYEQYF,TGTGCCAGCAGTTACGAGGGGGGACTAGCGGGGGCCTCCTACGAGCAGTACTTC
-,TRBV12-5,TRBJ2-1,TRBD2,CASGLGSSTSMKNEQFF,TGTGCTAGTGGTTTGGGGAGTTCGACTAGCATGAAAAATGAGCAGTTCTTC
-,TRBV25-1,TRBJ2-1,-,CASSLRGFNEQFF,TGTGCCAGCAGCCTCAGGGGTTTCAATGAGCAGTTCTTC
once,TRBV30,TRBJ2-7,TRBD1,CACRSVGTGRGEQYF,TGTGCCTGCCGATCCGTAGGGACAGGGCGGGGTGAGCAGTACTTC
few,TRBV4-1,TRBJ2-2,-,CASSQSPLNTGELFF,TGCGCCAGCAGCCAATCGCCACTGAACACCGGGGAGCTGTTTTTT
-,TRBV9,TRBJ2-6,TRBD1,CASSGLQGQFSGANVLTF,TGTGCCAGCAGCGGGCTTCAGGGACAGTTCTCTGGGGCCAACGTCCTGACTTTC
once,TRBV10-3,TRBJ1-1,-,CAIRIQGLNTEAFF,TGTGCCATCAGGATACAGGGCCTGAACACTGAAGCTTTCTTT
-,TRBV6-6,TRBJ1-3,-,CASRTDGGRGNTIYF,TGTGCCAGCAGGACCGACGGGGGGCGAGGAAACACCATATATTTT
-,TRBV5-1,TRBJ1-1,-,CASSLGGGPGVEAFF,TGCGCCAGCAGCTTGGGAGGCGGGCCCGGGGTGGAAGCTTTCTTT